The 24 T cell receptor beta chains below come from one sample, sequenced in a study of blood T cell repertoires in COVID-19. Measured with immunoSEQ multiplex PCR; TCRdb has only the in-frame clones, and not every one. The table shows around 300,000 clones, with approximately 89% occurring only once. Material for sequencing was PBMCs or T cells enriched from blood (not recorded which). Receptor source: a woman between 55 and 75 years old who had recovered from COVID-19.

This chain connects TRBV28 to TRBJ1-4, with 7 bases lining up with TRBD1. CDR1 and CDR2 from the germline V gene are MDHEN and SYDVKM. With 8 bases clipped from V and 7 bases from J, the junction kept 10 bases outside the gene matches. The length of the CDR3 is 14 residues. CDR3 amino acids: CASQGTEVSEKLFF. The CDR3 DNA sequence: TGTGCCAGCCAAGGGACAGAAGTGAGTGAAAAACTGTTTTTT. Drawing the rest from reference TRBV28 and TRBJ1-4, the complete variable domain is DVKVTQSSRYLVKRTGEKVFLECVQDMDHENMFWYRQDPGLGLRLIYFSYDVKMKEKGDIPEGYSVSREKKERFSLILESASTNQTSMYLCASQGTEVSEKLFFGSGTQLSVL.

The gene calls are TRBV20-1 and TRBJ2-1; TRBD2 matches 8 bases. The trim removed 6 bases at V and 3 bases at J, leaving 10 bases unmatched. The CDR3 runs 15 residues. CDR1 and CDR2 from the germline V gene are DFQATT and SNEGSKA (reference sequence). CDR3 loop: CSASQAGARYNEQFF. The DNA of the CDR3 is TGCAGTGCGAGTCAAGCGGGAGCCCGCTACAATGAGCAGTTCTTC.

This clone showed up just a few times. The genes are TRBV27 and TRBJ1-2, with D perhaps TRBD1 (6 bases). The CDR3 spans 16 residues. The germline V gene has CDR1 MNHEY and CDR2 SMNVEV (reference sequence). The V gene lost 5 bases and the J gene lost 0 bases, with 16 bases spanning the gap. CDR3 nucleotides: TGTGCCAGCAGTCCCACGACAGGTTTGTCTAACTATGGCTACACCTTC. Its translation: CASSPTTGLSNYGYTF.

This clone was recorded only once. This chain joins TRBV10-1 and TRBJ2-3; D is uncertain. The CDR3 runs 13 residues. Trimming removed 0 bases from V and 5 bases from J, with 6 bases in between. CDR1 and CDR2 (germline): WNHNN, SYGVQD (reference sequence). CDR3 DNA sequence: TGCGCCAGCAGTGAGTCGTCAGAAGATACGCAGTATTTT. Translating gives CASSESSEDTQYF.

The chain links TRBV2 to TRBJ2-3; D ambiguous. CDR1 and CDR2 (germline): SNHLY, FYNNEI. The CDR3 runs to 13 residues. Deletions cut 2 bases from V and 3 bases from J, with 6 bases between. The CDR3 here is CASSERGTDTQYF. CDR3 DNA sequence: TGTGCCAGCAGTGAAAGAGGTACAGATACGCAGTATTTT.

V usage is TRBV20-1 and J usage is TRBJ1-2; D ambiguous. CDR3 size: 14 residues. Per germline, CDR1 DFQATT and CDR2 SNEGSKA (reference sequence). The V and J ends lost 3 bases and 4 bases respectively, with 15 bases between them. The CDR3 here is CSASPPNVAYGYTF. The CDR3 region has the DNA TGCAGTGCTAGTCCCCCTAACGTAGCCTATGGCTACACCTTC.

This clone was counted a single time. CDR3 nucleotides: TGCGCCAGCAGCCAGTATACTGGCAATCAGCCCCAGCATTTT. Translation gives CASSQYTGNQPQHF. The chain joins TRBV4-1 to TRBJ1-5; D is uncertain. The CDR3 length is 14 residues. Germline V lookup: CDR1 MGHRA, CDR2 YSYEKL. Trimming cost V 3 bases and J 2 bases, with 8 bases left between them.

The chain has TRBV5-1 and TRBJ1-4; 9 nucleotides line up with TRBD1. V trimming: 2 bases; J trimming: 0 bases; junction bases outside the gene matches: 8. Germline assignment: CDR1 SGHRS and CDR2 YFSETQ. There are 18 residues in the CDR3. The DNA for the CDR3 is TGCGCCAGCAGCTTTACGGGACAGGGAATGTCAACTAATGAAAAACTGTTTTTT. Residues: CASSFTGQGMSTNEKLFF.

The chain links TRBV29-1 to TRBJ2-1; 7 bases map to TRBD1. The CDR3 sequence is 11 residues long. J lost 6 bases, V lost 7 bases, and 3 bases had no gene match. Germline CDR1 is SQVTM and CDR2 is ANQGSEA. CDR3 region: CSAYRGNEQFF. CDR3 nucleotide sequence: TGCAGCGCCTACAGGGGCAATGAGCAGTTCTTC.

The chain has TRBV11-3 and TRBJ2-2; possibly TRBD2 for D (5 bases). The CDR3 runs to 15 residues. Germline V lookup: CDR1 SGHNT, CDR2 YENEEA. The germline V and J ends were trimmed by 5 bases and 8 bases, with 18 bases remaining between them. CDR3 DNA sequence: TGTGCCAGCAGCCCCGGAGGAACGGGATCGGGGGAGCTGTTTTTT. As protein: CASSPGGTGSGELFF.

CDR3 DNA sequence: TGTGCCAGCAGCGGCGACAGGCGACCCTACGAGCAGTACTTC. It yields the protein CASSGDRRPYEQYF. V gene TRBV28 combines with J gene TRBJ2-7; D possibly corresponds to TRBD1 (6 bases). Trimming stripped 6 bases from V and 2 bases from J, with 14 bases between. CDR1 is MDHEN and CDR2 is SYDVKM in the germline V gene. CDR3 length: 14 residues.

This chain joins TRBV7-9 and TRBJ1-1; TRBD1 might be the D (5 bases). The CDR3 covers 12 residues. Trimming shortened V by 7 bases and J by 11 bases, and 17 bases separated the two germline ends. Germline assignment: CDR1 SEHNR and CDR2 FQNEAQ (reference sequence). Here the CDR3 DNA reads TGTGCCAGCAATATCGGGGGTAGGTTGGCTTTCTTT. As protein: CASNIGGRLAFF.

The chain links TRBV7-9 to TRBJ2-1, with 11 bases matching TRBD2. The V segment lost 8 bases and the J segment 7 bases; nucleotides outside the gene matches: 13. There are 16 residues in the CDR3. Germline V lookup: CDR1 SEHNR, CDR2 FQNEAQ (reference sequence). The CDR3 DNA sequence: TGTGCCAGCGGGACTAGCGGCGGGGGAGGCACGAATGAGCAGTTCTTC. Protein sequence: CASGTSGGGGTNEQFF.

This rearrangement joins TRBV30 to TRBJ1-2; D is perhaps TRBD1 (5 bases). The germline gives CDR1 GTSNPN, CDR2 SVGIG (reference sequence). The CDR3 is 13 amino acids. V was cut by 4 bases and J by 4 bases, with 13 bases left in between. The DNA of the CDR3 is TGTGCCTGGATTCCAGGGCTGTCCTATGGCTACACCTTC. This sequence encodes CAWIPGLSYGYTF.

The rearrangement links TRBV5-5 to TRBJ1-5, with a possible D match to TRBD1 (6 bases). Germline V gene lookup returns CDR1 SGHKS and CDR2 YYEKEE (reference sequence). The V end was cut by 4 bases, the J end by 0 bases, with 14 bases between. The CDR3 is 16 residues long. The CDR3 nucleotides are TGTGCCAGCAGCAGGGGGGGTATTGATAGCAATCAGCCCCAGCATTTT. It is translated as CASSRGGIDSNQPQHF.

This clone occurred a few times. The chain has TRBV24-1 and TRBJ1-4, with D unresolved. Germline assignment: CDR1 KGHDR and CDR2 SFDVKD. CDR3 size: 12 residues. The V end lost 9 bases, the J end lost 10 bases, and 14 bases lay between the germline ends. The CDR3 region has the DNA TGTGCCACCTACAGAAATCCCGGAAAACTGTTTTTT. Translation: CATYRNPGKLFF.

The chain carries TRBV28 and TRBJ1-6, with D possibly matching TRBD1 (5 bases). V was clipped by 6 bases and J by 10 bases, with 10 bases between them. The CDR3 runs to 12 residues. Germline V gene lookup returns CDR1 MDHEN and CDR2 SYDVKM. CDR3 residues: CASSLGRSPLHF. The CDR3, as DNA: TGTGCCAGCAGCCTGGGGCGGTCACCCCTCCACTTT.

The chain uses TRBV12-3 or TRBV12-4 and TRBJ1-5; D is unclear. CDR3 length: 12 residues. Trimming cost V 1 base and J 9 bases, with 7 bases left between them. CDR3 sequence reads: CASSLDASPQHF. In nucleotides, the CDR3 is TGTGCCAGCAGTTTAGACGCGTCGCCCCAGCATTTT.

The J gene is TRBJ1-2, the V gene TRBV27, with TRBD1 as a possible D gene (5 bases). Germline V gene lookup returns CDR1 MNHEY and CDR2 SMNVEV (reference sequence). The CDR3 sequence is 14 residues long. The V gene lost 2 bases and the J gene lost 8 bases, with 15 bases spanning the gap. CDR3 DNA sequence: TGTGCCAGCAGTTTAGGGGGGGGGACGCGAGGCTACACCTTC. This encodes CASSLGGGTRGYTF.

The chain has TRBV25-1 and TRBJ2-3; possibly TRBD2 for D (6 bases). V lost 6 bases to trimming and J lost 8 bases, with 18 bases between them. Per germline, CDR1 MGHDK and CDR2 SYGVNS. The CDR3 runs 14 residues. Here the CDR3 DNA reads TGTGCCAGCAGCGGGCGGCGGGGACCAGGTACGCAGTATTTT. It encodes CASSGRRGPGTQYF.

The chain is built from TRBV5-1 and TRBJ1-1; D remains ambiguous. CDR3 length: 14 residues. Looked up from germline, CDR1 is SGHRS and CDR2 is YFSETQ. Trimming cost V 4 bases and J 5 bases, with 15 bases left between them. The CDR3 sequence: CASSRTGLQTEAFF. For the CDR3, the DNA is TGCGCCAGCAGCCGGACTGGTCTGCAGACTGAAGCTTTCTTT. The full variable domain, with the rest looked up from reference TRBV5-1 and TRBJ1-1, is KAGVTQTPRYLIKTRGQQVTLSCSPISGHRSVSWYQQTPGQGLQFLFEYFSETQRNKGNFPGRFSGRQFSNSRSEMNVSTLELGDSALYLCASSRTGLQTEAFFGQGTRLTVV.

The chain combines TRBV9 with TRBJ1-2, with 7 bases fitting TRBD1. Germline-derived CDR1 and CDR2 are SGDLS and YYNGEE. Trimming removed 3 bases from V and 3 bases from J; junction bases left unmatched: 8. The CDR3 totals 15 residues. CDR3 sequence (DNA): TGTGCCAGCAGCGCTAGACAGGGAGTGTACTATGGCTACACCTTC. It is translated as CASSARQGVYYGYTF.

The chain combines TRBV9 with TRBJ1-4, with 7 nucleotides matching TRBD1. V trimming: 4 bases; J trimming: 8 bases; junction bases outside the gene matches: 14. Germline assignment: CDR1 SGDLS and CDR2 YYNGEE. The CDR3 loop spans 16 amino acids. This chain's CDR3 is CASSLGGQPDLEKLFF. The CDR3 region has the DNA TGTGCCAGCAGCCTCGGGGGACAGCCCGATCTAGAAAAACTGTTTTTT.

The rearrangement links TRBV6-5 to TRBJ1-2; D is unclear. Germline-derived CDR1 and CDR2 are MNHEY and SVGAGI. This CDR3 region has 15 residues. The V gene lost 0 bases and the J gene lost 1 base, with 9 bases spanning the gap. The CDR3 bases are TGTGCCAGCAGTTACTCTCCAGCGGGTAACTATGGCTACACCTTC. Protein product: CASSYSPAGNYGYTF.